The present entry profiles one T cell receptor beta chain with its context. The CDR3 contains 14 residues. CDR1 and CDR2 (germline): KGHSH, LQKENI. Germline trimming cut 4 bases from V and 1 base from J; bases unmatched to any gene: 3. Profiled with immunoSEQ multiplex PCR; TCRdb holds only in-frame clones, not every one. The repertoire holds 160,000 or so clones, with 70% to 90% as singletons. This entry comes from a study of blood T cell repertoires in COVID-19. About the study: Material from acute and convalescent COVID-19 was sourced from the United States, Italy and Spain.

Sequencing used peripheral blood. The TCR originated in an older woman with acute or convalescent COVID-19. V gene TRBV18 combines with J gene TRBJ1-2; 7 bases match TRBD1. This CDR3 is CASSRDSLNYGYTF. Here the CDR3 DNA reads TGTGCCAGCTCACGGGACAGCCTTAACTATGGCTACACCTTC.